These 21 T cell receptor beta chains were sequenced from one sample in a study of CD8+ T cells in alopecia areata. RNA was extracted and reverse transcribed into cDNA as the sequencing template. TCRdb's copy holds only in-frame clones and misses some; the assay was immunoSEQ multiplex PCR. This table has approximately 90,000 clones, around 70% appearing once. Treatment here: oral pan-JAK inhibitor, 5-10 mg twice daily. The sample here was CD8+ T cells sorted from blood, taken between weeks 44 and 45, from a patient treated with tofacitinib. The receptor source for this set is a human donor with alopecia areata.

The DNA of the CDR3 is TGCGCCAGCAGTGAAACACGTACGGAGGAGCAGTACTTC. It encodes CASSETRTEEQYF. This chain connects TRBV10-2 to TRBJ2-7; no clear D. This CDR3 contains 13 residues. Germline lookup yields CDR1 WSHSY and CDR2 SAAADI. V lost 3 bases and J 7 bases, leaving 13 bases between the germline ends.

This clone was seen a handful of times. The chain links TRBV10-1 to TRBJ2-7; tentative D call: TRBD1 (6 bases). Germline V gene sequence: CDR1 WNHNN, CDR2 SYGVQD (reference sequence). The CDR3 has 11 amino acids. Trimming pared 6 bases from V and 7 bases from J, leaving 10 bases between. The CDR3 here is CASSAGTEQYF. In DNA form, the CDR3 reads TGCGCCAGCAGCGCTGGGACAGAGCAGTACTTC.

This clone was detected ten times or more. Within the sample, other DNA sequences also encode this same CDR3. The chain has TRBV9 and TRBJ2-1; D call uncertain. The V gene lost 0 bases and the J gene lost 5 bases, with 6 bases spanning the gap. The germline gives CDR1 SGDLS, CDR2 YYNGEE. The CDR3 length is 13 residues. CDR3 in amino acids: CASSVGGDNEQFF. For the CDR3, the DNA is TGTGCCAGCAGCGTAGGAGGAGACAATGAGCAGTTCTTC.

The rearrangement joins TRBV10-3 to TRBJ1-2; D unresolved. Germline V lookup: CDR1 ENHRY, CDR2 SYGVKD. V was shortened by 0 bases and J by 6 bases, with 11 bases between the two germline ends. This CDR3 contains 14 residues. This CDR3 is CAISESSVLDGYTF. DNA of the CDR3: TGTGCCATCAGTGAGTCTTCGGTTTTGGATGGCTACACCTTC.

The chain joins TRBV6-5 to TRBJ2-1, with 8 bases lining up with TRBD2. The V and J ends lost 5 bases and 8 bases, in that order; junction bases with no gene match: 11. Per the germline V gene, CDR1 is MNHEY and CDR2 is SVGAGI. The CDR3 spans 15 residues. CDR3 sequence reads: CASSPTGTRLDEQFF. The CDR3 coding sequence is TGTGCCAGCAGTCCAACCGGGACTAGATTGGATGAGCAGTTCTTC.

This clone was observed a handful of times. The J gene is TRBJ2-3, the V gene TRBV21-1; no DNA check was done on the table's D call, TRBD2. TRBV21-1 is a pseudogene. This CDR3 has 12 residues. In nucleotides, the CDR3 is TGTGCCAGCCTACCGGAGGCAGATACGCAGTATTTT. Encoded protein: CASLPEADTQYF.

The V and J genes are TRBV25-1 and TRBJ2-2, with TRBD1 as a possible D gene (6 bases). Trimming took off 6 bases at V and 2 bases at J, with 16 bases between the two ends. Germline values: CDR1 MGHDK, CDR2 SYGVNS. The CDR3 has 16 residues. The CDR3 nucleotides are TGTGCCAGCAGCCTACCCAGGGGTGAAAACACCGGGGAGCTGTTTTTT. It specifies CASSLPRGENTGELFF.

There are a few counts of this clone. CDR3 nucleotide sequence: TGTGCCAGCAGTAGGGACTCCTACAATGAGCAGTTCTTC. Protein sequence: CASSRDSYNEQFF. The V call is TRBV27, the J call TRBJ2-1; unclear D gene. CDR3 size: 13 residues. Trimming stripped 5 bases from V and 0 bases from J, with 5 bases between. Germline-derived CDR1 and CDR2 are MNHEY and SMNVEV (reference sequence).

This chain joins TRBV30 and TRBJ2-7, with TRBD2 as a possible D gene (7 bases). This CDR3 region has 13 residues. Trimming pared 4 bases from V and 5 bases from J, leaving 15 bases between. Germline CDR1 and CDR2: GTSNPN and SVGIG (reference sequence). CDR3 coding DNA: TGTGCCTGGACTACCGGGGGGCACAACGAGCAGTACTTC. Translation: CAWTTGGHNEQYF. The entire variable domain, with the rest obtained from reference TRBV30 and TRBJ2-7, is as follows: SQTIHQWPATLVQPVGSPLSLECTVEGTSNPNLYWYRQAAGRGLQLLFYSVGIGQISSEVPQNLSASRPQDRQFILSSKKLLLSDSGFYLCAWTTGGHNEQYFGPGTRLTVT.

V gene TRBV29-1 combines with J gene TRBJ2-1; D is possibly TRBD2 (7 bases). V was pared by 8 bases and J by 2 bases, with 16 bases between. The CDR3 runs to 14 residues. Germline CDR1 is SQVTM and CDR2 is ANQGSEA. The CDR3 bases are TGCAGCATTGTTGGCGGGGGCGCCTACAATGAGCAGTTCTTC. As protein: CSIVGGGAYNEQFF.

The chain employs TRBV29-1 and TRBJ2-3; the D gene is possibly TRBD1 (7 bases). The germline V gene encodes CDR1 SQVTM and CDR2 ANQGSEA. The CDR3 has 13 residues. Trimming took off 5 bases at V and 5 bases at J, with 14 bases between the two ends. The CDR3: CSVPRGRGDTQYF. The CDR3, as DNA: TGCAGCGTTCCGAGGGGGCGGGGAGATACGCAGTATTTT.

The CDR3 DNA follows: TGTGCCAGCAGAGAACAAGGACAGGAGCGGTCACCCCTCCACTTT. Its translation: CASREQGQERSPLHF. The chain uses TRBV2 and TRBJ1-6, with 7 bases identical to TRBD1. The CDR3 is 15 amino acids. Germline assignment: CDR1 SNHLY and CDR2 FYNNEI. V dropped 6 bases and J dropped 10; count of bases not matched to a gene: 12.

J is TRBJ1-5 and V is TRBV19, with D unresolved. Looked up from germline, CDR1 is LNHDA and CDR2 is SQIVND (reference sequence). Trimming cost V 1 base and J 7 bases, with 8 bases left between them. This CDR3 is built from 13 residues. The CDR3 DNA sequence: TGTGCCAGTAGTATAGGTCAGGCCCAGCCCCAGCATTTT. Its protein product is CASSIGQAQPQHF.

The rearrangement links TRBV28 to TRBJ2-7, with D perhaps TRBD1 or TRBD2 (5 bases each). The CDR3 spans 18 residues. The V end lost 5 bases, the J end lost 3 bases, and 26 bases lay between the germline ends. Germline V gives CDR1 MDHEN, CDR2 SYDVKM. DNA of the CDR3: TGTGCCAGCAGTCTTCCTAGCACTAGGGGTTTTAGGGTCTACGAGCAGTACTTC. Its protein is CASSLPSTRGFRVYEQYF.

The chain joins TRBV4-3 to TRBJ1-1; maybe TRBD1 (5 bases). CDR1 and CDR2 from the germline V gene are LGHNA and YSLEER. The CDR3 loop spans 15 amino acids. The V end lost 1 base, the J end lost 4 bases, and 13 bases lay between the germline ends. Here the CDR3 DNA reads TGCGCCAGCAGCCAAGGGCCCCCGGGGGGCACTGAAGCTTTCTTT. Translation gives CASSQGPPGGTEAFF.

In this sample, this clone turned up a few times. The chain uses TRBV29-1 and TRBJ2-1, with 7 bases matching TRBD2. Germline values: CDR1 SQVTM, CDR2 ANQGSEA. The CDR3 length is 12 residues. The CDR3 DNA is TGCGCGGTGGGGGGGGTTAGAAATGAGCAGTTCTTC. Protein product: CAVGGVRNEQFF.

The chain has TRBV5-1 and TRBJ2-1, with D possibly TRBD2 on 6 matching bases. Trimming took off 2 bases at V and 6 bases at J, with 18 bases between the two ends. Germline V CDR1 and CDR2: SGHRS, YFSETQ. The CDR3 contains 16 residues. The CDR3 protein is CASSLRRASGVNEQFF. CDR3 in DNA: TGCGCCAGCAGCTTACGTCGGGCTTCGGGGGTCAATGAGCAGTTCTTC.

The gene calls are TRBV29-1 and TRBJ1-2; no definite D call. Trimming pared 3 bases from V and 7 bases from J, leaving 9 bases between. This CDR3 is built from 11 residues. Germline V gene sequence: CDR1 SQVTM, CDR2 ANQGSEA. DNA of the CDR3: TGCAGCGTTGACGGGAGTGGTGGCTACACCTTC. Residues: CSVDGSGGYTF.

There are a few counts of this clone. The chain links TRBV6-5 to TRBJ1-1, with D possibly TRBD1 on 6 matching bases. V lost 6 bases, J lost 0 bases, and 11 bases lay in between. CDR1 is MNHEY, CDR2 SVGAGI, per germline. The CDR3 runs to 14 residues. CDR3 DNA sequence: TGTGCCAGCAGCCTCGGACAGCTGAACACTGAAGCTTTCTTT. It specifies CASSLGQLNTEAFF.

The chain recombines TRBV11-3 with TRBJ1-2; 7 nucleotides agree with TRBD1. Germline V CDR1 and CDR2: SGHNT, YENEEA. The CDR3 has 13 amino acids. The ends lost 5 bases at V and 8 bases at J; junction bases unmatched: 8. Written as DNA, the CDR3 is TGTGCCAGCAGCGCTGGACAGGTCGGGGGCTACACCTTC. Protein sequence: CASSAGQVGGYTF.

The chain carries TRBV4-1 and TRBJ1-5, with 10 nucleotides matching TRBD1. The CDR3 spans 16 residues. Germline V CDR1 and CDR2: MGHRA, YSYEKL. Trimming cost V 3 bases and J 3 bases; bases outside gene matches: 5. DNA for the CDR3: TGCGCCAGCAGCCATGGGACAGGGGTGTACAATCAGCCCCAGCATTTT. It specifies CASSHGTGVYNQPQHF.